Presented here are 21 T cell receptor beta chains from one specimen sequenced in a study of human T cells and chemical hapten exposure. Time point indicated: patch test 1, 2 weeks after DPC sensitization. Treatment in this sample: therapeutic diphenylcyclopropenone sensitization with weekly scalp DPC. TCRdb itself ran the RACE reads through MiXCR, one entry per CDR3 protein. The sample has tens of thousands of distinct CDR3 sequences; 12% are singletons. The starting material was whole blood, obtained in connection with sensitization to the hapten diphenylcyclopropenone (DPC). The source of these receptors is a woman aged 55 to 70 with alopecia areata. Some clones in this sample may be carry-over from other donors' samples.

This clonotype came up many times. The junction and the germline gene differ at one end; a read error may be behind it. V gene TRBV24-1 combines with J gene TRBJ1-5, with D hard to call. In germline, CDR1 is KGHDR, CDR2 SFDVKD. This CDR3 region has 13 residues. CDR3 in DNA: TGTGCCCCCAGCAGGTTTGGCAATCAGCCCCAGCATTTT. The encoded protein is CAPSRFGNQPQHF.

This clonotype was counted many times. The chain employs TRBV6-6 and TRBJ1-1; D gene ambiguous. The CDR3 contains 11 residues. Germline V CDR1 and CDR2: MNHNY, SVGAGI (reference sequence). Trimming removed 3 bases at V and 10 bases at J, with 9 bases between. CDR3 in DNA: TGTGCCAGCAGTTATCCCCGGGGAGCTTTCTTT. It codes for CASSYPRGAFF.

Ten or more counts support this clonotype. The chain combines TRBV20-1 with TRBJ1-5; D call uncertain. The germline V and J ends were trimmed by 0 bases and 5 bases, with 14 bases remaining between them. The CDR3 runs to 15 residues. The germline V gene has CDR1 DFQATT and CDR2 SNEGSKA (reference sequence). The CDR3 DNA reads as TGCAGTGCTAGAGATCGACGGTCTCGGGATCAGCCCCAGCATTTT. This encodes CSARDRRSRDQPQHF.

The chain employs TRBV3-1 and TRBJ2-7; weak D call: TRBD2 (6 bases). The CDR3 contains 14 residues. Germline CDR1 reads LGHDT; CDR2 reads YNNKEL (reference sequence). V lost 5 bases and J lost 0, with 11 bases in between. Here the CDR3 DNA reads TGTGCCAGCAGCGGGGAGGCGTTCTCCTACGAGCAGTACTTC. Translation gives CASSGEAFSYEQYF.

This clonotype was counted many times. This chain links TRBV6-2 or TRBV6-3 with TRBJ2-5; unclear D gene. CDR3 size: 18 residues. V was clipped by 1 base and J by 4 bases, with 22 bases between them. Germline loops: CDR1 MNHEY, CDR2 SVGEGT. The CDR3 DNA sequence: TGTGCCAGCAGTTACTTCCCCGCCATCGCTAACATCCGAGAGACCCAGTACTTC. Its translation: CASSYFPAIANIRETQYF.

This clonotype was seen repeatedly, ten times or more. The genes are TRBV29-1 and TRBJ2-7; TRBD1 matches 9 bases. The CDR3 extends over 14 amino acids. The V gene's germline CDR1 is SQVTM and CDR2 ANQGSEA. The J segment lost 3 bases and the V segment lost 4 bases, leaving 7 bases of the junction unmatched. CDR3 loop: CSVAKTGGYYEQYF. The CDR3, as DNA: TGCAGCGTTGCGAAGACAGGGGGTTACTACGAGCAGTACTTC.

This clonotype appeared many times. The V call is TRBV9, the J call TRBJ1-2, with D unclear. V was trimmed by 0 bases and J by 0 bases, leaving 9 bases between them. The CDR3 is 15 residues long. Germline V lookup: CDR1 SGDLS, CDR2 YYNGEE. CDR3 protein: CASSVDGSSNYGYTF. For the CDR3, the DNA is TGTGCCAGCAGCGTAGACGGGAGTTCTAACTATGGCTACACCTTC.

This clonotype was recorded at least ten times. The V call is TRBV29-1, the J call TRBJ1-2; D is possibly TRBD1 (6 bases). The CDR3 length is 13 residues. Germline CDR1 and CDR2: SQVTM and ANQGSEA. The germline V and J ends were trimmed by 5 bases and 5 bases, with 15 bases remaining between them. Written as DNA, the CDR3 is TGCAGCGTTACTACAGGGTCACGATATGGCTACACCTTC. This translates into CSVTTGSRYGYTF.

The chain is built from TRBV29-1 and TRBJ2-2, with 9 bases matching TRBD1. There are 15 residues in the CDR3. The trim removed 6 bases at V and 0 bases at J, leaving 5 bases unmatched. Per germline, CDR1 SQVTM and CDR2 ANQGSEA. The CDR3 loop reads CSVLQGATNTGELFF. Here the CDR3 DNA reads TGCAGCGTACTACAGGGGGCAACGAACACCGGGGAGCTGTTTTTT.

This clonotype showed up just a few times. The genes are TRBV5-6 and TRBJ1-1, with 8 bases identical to TRBD1. There are 15 residues in the CDR3. V lost 4 bases and J lost 7; bases outside the gene matches: 12. Germline loops: CDR1 SGHDT, CDR2 YYEEEE. CDR3 sequence (DNA): TGTGCCAGCAGCGGATTAATGCAGGGGGCTGTTGAAGCTTTCTTT. It codes for CASSGLMQGAVEAFF.

This clonotype has more than one count but fewer than ten. This chain uses TRBV7-9 with TRBJ2-1; TRBD1 or TRBD2 may be the D gene (5 bases each). V lost 6 bases, J lost 8 bases, and 14 bases lay in between. From germline, CDR1 is SEHNR and CDR2 FQNEAQ (reference sequence). The length of the CDR3 is 13 residues. The CDR3 spells CASRNGGVDEQFF. The CDR3 DNA is TGTGCCAGCAGGAATGGGGGTGTCGATGAGCAGTTCTTC.

V and J are TRBV9 and TRBJ1-2; 7 positions match TRBD1. This CDR3 is built from 14 residues. V was pared by 0 bases and J by 4 bases, with 3 bases of the junction left unmatched. CDR1 and CDR2 (germline): SGDLS, YYNGEE. For the CDR3, the DNA is TGTGCCAGCAGCGTAGAACAGGGGAGCTATGGCTACACCTTC. Its translation: CASSVEQGSYGYTF.

Only a few counts were recorded for this clonotype. V and J are TRBV10-3 and TRBJ1-2; D call uncertain. Trimming shortened V by 0 bases and J by 8 bases, and 13 bases separated the two germline ends. The germline CDR1 and CDR2 sequences are ENHRY and SYGVKD. There are 14 residues in the CDR3. The CDR3 nucleotides are TGTGCCATCAGTGAGTCGCCAGTCGTAGCCGGCTACACCTTC. It encodes CAISESPVVAGYTF.

This clonotype was seen repeatedly, ten times or more. V is TRBV7-9 and J is TRBJ1-6, with D hard to call. The CDR3 has 13 residues. Germline assignment: CDR1 SEHNR and CDR2 FQNEAQ (reference sequence). Trimming removed 4 bases from V and 7 bases from J, with 8 bases in between. In DNA form, the CDR3 reads TGTGCCAGCAGCTCTGACGGGAATTCACCCCTCCACTTT. This encodes CASSSDGNSPLHF.

This clonotype has more than one count but fewer than ten. The rearrangement joins TRBV3-1 to TRBJ1-4; D remains unclear. The CDR3 spans 16 residues. Germline-derived CDR1 and CDR2 are LGHDT and YNNKEL (reference sequence). Between the trimmed V and J ends, which lost 0 bases and 0 bases, there was a span of 8 bases. The CDR3 region has the DNA TGTGCCAGCAGCCAAGATACCGGTGCAACTAATGAAAAACTGTTTTTT. This translates into CASSQDTGATNEKLFF.

This clonotype was seen many times. The genes are TRBV27 and TRBJ2-7; 7 bases agree with TRBD2. Trimming cost V 6 bases and J 4 bases; bases outside gene matches: 15. The CDR3 spans 16 residues. Germline V gene sequence: CDR1 MNHEY, CDR2 SMNVEV (reference sequence). CDR3 amino acids: CASSLTGRGSSYEQYF. CDR3 coding DNA: TGTGCCAGCAGCTTGACGGGGCGGGGGTCTTCTTACGAGCAGTACTTC.

This clonotype was found many times. The chain's CDR3 is CATSPGTGYTGELFF. For the CDR3, the DNA is TGTGCCACCTCGCCCGGGACAGGGTACACCGGGGAGCTGTTTTTT. The chain employs TRBV7-8 and TRBJ2-2; TRBD1 matches at 9 bases. The CDR3 runs to 15 residues. CDR1 and CDR2 from the germline V gene are SGHVS and FQNEAQ. After removal of 10 bases from V and 3 bases from J, the junction contained 9 bases not matched to a gene.

The chain employs TRBV10-3 and TRBJ2-7; the D gene is possibly TRBD2 (5 bases). Per the germline V gene, CDR1 is ENHRY and CDR2 is SYGVKD. V lost 3 bases and J 3 bases, leaving 9 bases between the germline ends. The CDR3 has 13 amino acids. In DNA form, the CDR3 reads TGTGCCATCAGTGATCCCGGGGACTACGAGCAGTACTTC. Encoded protein: CAISDPGDYEQYF.

The chain recombines TRBV5-1 with TRBJ2-2; D is uncertain. Trimming pared 0 bases from V and 0 bases from J, leaving 6 bases between. The CDR3 runs to 15 residues. From germline, CDR1 is SGHRS and CDR2 YFSETQ. The CDR3 protein is CASSLVEANTGELFF. The CDR3 nucleotides are TGCGCCAGCAGCTTGGTTGAAGCGAACACCGGGGAGCTGTTTTTT.

Only a few counts were recorded for this clonotype. This chain joins TRBV10-1 and TRBJ1-1; the D gene is possibly TRBD1 (5 bases). Trimming left V 3 bases short and J 7 bases short, with 12 bases between. The germline gives CDR1 WNHNN, CDR2 SYGVQD (reference sequence). The CDR3 is 13 amino acids. The DNA of the CDR3 is TGCGCCAGCAGTGATCGGGGGGGTGGTGAAGCTTTCTTT. This codes for CASSDRGGGEAFF.

This clonotype was counted ten times or more. The CDR3 region is CASPQSERGKSSYNEQFF. The CDR3 DNA reads TGTGCCAGCCCTCAGTCAGAGCGGGGAAAGAGCTCCTACAATGAGCAGTTCTTC. The chain is built from TRBV6-4 and TRBJ2-1; 7 bases fit TRBD2. Looked up from germline, CDR1 is MRHNA and CDR2 is SNTAGT. Unmatched junction bases numbered 16, after V lost 8 bases and J lost 0 bases. This CDR3 spans 18 amino acids.